This T cell receptor beta chain derives from a study of vaccination and CD4 T cells after COVID-19. Study background: All convalescent patients were nasal swab PCR positive for SARS-CoV-2; nine had mild and one severe disease. The convalescents were made up of six males and four females, two of whom were Hispanic. General study findings and limits: Median SARS-CoV-2-reactive clonotypes rose from approximately 21 to 40, not significantly.

This CDR3 spans 15 amino acids. Unmatched junction bases numbered 11, after V lost 5 bases and J lost 7 bases. CDR1 is MNHEY and CDR2 is SMNVEV in the germline V gene (reference sequence). Sequencing of the DNA from cultured CD4+ T cells was carried out with the Oncomine TCR Beta short-read assay. MiXCR, run by TCRdb on the PCR reads, gives a single entry per CDR3 protein. The repertoire holds under 25,000 distinct CDR3 sequences, with 40% as singletons. This clonotype has only a few counts. The antigen is undetermined. Treatment denoted: roughly 11-day PBMC culture with coronavirus spike peptide pools or control peptides (ViraFEST assay).

The receptor comes from a human donor who had recovered from COVID-19. Source: CD4+ T cells from blood, cultured in vitro, taken after SARS-CoV-2 vaccination. The chain employs TRBV27 and TRBJ1-1; 9 nucleotides align to TRBD1. CDR3 in amino acids: CASSQLGDRDREAFF. CDR3 sequence (DNA): TGTGCCAGCAGTCAACTCGGGGACAGGGATCGTGAAGCTTTCTTT.